Listed below are T cell receptor beta chains from one sample, sequenced in a study of blood T cell repertoires in COVID-19. Clones were sequenced by immunoSEQ multiplex PCR, and TCRdb holds only the in-frame ones, with some missing. The repertoire holds about 110,000 clones, around 90% seen once, with over 2% in the top ten. The sample consisted of peripheral blood. The origin of the receptors is a human donor in a cohort sampled during active COVID-19. CDR3s leave out the opening cysteine and the closing phenylalanine or tryptophan. Each record gives: J gene, V gene, CDR3 protein.

TRBJ2-7	TRBV5-5	ASSLSAGSYEAYEQY
TRBJ1-2	TRBV19	ASSIPGSGNYGYT
TRBJ2-6	TRBV6-1	ASSVLGQGTPGANVLT
TRBJ2-3	TRBV7-8	ASSLDRGLGLAGGPGTDTQY
TRBJ2-1	TRBV6-1	ASSGPGSGTYNEQF
TRBJ1-2	TRBV19	ASSKTGTAANYGYT
TRBJ1-6	TRBV7-9	ASSLGASKRGSPLH
TRBJ2-1	TRBV29-1	SVRLPKTYNEQF
TRBJ2-6	TRBV6-1	ASSERDRALSGANVLT
TRBJ2-7	TRBV3-1/TRBV3-2	ASSRELAAYEQY
TRBJ1-4	TRBV6-5	ASSPRGHSNEKLF
TRBJ1-1	TRBV5-6	ASSLADPGDEAF
TRBJ1-1	TRBV11-2	ASSRTEQGTTEAF
TRBJ1-1	TRBV6-1	ASSEFRAEAF
TRBJ2-5	TRBV5-4	ASSQGTGQETQY
TRBJ1-4	TRBV5-1	ASSLEGPNEKLF
TRBJ1-5	TRBV19	ASRLRSDYSNQPQH
TRBJ2-3	TRBV23-1	ASSHDRSSTDTQY
TRBJ2-1	TRBV7-3	ASSPRAGKYNEQF
TRBJ2-6	TRBV5-1	ASSLDRLTSGANVLT
TRBJ2-1	TRBV5-1	ASSLSSGSYNEQF
TRBJ2-1	TRBV10-2	ASSHSGGVNEQF
TRBJ1-5	TRBV19	ASNPDRGPNQPQH
TRBJ1-5	TRBV30	AWSRGQQPQH
TRBJ2-3	TRBV18	ASSPTTTRLTDTQY
TRBJ2-5	TRBV7-9	ASSLGQGETQY